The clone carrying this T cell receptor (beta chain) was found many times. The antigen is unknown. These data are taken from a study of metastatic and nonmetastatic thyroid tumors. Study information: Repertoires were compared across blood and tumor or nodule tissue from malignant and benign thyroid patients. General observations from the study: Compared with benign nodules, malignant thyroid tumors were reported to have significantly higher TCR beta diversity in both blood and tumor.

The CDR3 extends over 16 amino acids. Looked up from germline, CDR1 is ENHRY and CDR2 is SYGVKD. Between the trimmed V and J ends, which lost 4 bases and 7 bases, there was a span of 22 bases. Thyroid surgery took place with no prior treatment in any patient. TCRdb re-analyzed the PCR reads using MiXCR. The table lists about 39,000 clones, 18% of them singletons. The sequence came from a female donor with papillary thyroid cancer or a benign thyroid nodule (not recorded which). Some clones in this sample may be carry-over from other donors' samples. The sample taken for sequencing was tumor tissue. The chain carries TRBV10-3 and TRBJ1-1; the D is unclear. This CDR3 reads CAISGYGLSGRYEAFF. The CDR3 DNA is TGTGCCATCAGTGGATACGGCTTGAGTGGGCGGTATGAAGCTTTCTTT.